This T cell receptor (beta chain) originates from a study of early T cells in non-severe SARS-CoV-2 infection. Turning to the study itself: With bulk RNA from unsorted whole blood as input, sequencing yielded unpaired chains. Findings and caveats of the study: Anti-spike CD8 specificities were favored by VDJdb matching, whose results missed private and CD4 specificities.

Germline values: CDR1 SQVTM, CDR2 ANQGSEA. V was shortened by 1 base and J by 3 bases, with 12 bases between the two germline ends. The CDR3 covers 14 residues. On this clonotype itself: Its antigen is unidentified.

Tagging with unique molecular identifiers was applied to individual cDNA molecules. TCRdb re-called the 5' RACE reads through MiXCR, storing one row per CDR3 protein. Of some 91,000 distinct CDR3 sequences in the sample, about 10% were seen once. The chain is built from TRBV29-1 and TRBJ1-2; D is undetermined. The sequenced sample was whole blood, obtained at baseline. This TCR was recovered from an adult who was a healthcare worker with PCR-confirmed SARS-CoV-2 infection or an uninfected control (not recorded which). CDR3 amino acids: CSVEVLVSYYGYTF. The DNA for the CDR3 is TGCAGCGTTGAAGTTTTAGTCAGCTACTATGGCTACACCTTC.